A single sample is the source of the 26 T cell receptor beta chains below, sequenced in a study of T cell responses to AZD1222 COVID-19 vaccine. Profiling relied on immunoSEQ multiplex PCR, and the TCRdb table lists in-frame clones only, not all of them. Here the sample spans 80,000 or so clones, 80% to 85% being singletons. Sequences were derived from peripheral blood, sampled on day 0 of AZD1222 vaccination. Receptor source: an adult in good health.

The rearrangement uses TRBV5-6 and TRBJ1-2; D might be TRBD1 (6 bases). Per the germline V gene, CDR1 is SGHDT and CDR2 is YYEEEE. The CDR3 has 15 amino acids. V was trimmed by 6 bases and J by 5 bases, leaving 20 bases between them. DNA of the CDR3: TGTGCCAGCACCTCCGACGGGGGGCGCGGATATGGCTACACCTTC. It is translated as CASTSDGGRGYGYTF. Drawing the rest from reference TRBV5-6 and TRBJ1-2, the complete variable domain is DAGVTQSPTHLIKTRGQQVTLRCSPKSGHDTVSWYQQALGQGPQFIFQYYEEEERQRGNFPDRFSGHQFPNYSSELNVNALLLGDSALYLCASTSDGGRGYGYTFGSGTRLTVV.

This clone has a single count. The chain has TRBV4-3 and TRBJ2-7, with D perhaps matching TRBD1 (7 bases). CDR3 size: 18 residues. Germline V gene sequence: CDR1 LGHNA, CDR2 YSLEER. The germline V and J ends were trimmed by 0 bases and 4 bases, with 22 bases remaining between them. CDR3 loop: CASSQDLASGQAGYEQYF. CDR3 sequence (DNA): TGCGCCAGCAGCCAAGATCTCGCAAGCGGACAGGCGGGATACGAGCAGTACTTC.

The CDR3 coding sequence is TGTGCCAGCAGCCCTCAAGGGCCTCGGGTCTATGGCTACACCTTC. Translating it yields CASSPQGPRVYGYTF. The chain employs TRBV14 and TRBJ1-2; D remains unclear. V lost 4 bases and J 4 bases, leaving 16 bases between the germline ends. Germline V gives CDR1 SGHDN, CDR2 FVKESK. This CDR3 is 15 amino acids long.

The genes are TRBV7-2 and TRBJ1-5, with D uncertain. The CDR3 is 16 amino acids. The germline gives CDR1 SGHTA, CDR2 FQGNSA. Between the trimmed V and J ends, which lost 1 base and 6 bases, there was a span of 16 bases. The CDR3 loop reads CASSLGWGAQSQPQHF. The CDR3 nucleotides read TGTGCCAGCAGCTTAGGATGGGGAGCACAATCTCAGCCCCAGCATTTT.

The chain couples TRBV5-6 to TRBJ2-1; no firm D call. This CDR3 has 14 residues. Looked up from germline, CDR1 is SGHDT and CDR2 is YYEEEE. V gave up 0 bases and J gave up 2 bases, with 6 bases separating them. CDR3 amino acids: CASSLGRTYNEQFF. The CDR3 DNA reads TGTGCCAGCAGCTTGGGTCGAACCTACAATGAGCAGTTCTTC.

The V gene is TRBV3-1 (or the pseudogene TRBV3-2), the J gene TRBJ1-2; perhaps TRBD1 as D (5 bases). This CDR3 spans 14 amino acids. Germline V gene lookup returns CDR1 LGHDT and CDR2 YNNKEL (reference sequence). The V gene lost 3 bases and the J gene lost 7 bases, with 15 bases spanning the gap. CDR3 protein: CASSHISQVRGYTF. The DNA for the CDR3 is TGTGCCAGCAGCCATATATCACAGGTTCGTGGCTACACCTTC.

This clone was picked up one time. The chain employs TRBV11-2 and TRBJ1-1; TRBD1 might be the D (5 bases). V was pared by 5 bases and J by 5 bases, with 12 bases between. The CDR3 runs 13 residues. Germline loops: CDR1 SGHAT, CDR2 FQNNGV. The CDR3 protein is CASSPGTSTEAFF. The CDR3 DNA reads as TGTGCCAGCAGCCCCGGGACTTCGACTGAAGCTTTCTTT.

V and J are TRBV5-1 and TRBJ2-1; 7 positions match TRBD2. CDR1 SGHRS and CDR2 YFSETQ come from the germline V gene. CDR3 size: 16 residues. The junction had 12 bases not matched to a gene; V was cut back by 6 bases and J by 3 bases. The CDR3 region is CASTDGASGNYNEQFF. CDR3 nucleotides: TGCGCCAGCACGGACGGGGCTAGCGGCAACTACAATGAGCAGTTCTTC.

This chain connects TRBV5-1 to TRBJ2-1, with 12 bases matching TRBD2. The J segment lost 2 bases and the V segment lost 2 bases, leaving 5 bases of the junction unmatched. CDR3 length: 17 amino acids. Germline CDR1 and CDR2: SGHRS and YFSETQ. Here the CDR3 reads CASSLGLAGQPYNEQFF. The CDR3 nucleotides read TGCGCCAGCAGCTTAGGACTAGCGGGGCAACCCTACAATGAGCAGTTCTTC.

The CDR3 protein is CSVEGTVKGSLHF. CDR3 bases: TGCAGCGTTGAAGGGACAGTTAAAGGATCTCTCCACTTT. This sequence joins TRBV29-1 and TRBJ1-6; a possible D gene is TRBD1 (6 bases). This CDR3 region has 13 residues. V lost 1 base and J lost 16, with 17 bases in between. Germline CDR1 and CDR2: SQVTM and ANQGSEA. Complete variable domain (other parts from reference TRBV29-1 and TRBJ1-6): SAVISQKPSRDICQRGTSLTIQCQVDSQVTMMFWYRQQPGQSLTLIATANQGSEATYESGFVIDKFPISRPNLTFSTLTVSNMSPEDSSIYLCSVEGTVKGSLHFGNGTRLTVT.

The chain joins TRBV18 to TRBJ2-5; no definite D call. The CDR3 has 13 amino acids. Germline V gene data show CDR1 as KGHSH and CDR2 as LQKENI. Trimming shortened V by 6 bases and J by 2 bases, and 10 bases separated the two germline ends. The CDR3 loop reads CASSPGPQETQYF. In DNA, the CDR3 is TGTGCCAGCTCCCCGGGCCCTCAAGAGACCCAGTACTTC.

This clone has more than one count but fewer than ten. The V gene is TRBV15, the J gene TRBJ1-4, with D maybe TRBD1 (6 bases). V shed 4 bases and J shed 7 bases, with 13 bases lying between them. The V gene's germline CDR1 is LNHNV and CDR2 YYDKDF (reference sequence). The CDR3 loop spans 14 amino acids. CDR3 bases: TGTGCCACCAGCAACAGGGTGACAGGTGAAAAACTGTTTTTT. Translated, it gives CATSNRVTGEKLFF.

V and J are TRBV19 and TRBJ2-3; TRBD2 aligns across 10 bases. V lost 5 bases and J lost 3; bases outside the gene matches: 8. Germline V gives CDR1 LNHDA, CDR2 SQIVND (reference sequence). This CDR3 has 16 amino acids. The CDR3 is CASSPQLAGLTDTQYF. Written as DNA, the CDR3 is TGTGCCAGTAGTCCGCAACTAGCGGGGTTGACAGATACGCAGTATTTT.

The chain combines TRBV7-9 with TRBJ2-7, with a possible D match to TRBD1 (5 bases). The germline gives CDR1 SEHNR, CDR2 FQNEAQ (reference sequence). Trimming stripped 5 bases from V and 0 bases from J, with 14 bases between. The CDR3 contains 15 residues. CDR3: CASSHGQTPSYEQYF. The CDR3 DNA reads TGTGCCAGCAGCCACGGACAAACCCCCTCCTACGAGCAGTACTTC.

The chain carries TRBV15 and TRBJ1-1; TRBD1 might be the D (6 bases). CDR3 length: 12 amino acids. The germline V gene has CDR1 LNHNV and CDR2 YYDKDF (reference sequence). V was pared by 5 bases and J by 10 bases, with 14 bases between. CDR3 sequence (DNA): TGTGCCACCAGCTGGGATGTAGGGGGAGCTTTCTTT. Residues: CATSWDVGGAFF.

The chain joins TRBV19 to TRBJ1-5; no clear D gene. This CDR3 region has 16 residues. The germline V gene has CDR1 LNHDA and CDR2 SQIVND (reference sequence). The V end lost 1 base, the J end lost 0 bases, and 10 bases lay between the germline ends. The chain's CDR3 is CASSIGSGYSNQPQHF. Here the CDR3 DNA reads TGTGCCAGTAGTATAGGGTCCGGATATAGCAATCAGCCCCAGCATTTT.

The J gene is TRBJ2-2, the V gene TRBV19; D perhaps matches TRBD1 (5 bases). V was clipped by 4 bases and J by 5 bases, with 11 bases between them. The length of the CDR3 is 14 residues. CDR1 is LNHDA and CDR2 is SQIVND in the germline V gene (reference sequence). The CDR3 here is CASSTRVGTGELFF. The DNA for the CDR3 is TGTGCCAGTAGTACCAGGGTGGGGACCGGGGAGCTGTTTTTT.

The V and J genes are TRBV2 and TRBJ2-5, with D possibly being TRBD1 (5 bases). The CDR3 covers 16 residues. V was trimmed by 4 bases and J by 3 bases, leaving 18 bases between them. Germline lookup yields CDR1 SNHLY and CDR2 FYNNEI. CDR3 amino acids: CASSVSGVGVKETQYF. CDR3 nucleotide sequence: TGTGCCAGCAGTGTATCAGGAGTAGGGGTGAAAGAGACCCAGTACTTC.

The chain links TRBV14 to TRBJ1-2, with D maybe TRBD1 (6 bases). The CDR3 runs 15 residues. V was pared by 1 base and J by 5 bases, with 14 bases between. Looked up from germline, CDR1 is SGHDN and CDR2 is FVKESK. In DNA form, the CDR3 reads TGTGCCAGCAGCCAAGCAGGGGCCCTTCGGTATGGCTACACCTTC. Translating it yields CASSQAGALRYGYTF.

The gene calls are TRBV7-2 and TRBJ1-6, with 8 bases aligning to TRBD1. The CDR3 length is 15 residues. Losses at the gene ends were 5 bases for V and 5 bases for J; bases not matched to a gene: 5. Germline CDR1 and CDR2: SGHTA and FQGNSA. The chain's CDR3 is CASSARQGNNSPLHF. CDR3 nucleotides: TGTGCCAGCAGCGCAAGACAGGGGAATAATTCACCCCTCCACTTT.

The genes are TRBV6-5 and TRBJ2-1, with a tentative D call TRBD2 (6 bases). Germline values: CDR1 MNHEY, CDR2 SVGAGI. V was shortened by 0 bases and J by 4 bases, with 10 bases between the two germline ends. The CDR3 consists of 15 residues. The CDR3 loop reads CASSYSWGEYNEQFF. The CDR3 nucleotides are TGTGCCAGCAGTTACTCATGGGGGGAGTACAATGAGCAGTTCTTC.

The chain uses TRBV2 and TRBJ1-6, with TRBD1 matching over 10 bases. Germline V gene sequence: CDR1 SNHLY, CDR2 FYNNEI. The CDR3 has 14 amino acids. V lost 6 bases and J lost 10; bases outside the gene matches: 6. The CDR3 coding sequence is TGTGCCAGCAGAGCCGGACAGGGGGGGTCACCCCTCCACTTT. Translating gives CASRAGQGGSPLHF.

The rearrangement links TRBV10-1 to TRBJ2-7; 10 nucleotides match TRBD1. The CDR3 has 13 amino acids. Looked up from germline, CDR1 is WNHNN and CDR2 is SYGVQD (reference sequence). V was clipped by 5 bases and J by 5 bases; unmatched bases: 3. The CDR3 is CASSRDRGNEQYF. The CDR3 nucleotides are TGCGCCAGCAGTAGGGACAGGGGCAACGAGCAGTACTTC.

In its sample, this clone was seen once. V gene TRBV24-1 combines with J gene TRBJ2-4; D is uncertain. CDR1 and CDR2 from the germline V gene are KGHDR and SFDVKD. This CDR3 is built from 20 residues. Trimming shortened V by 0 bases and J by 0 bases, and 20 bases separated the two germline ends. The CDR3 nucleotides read TGTGCCACCAGTGATTTGACTAAGGTGTGGCAGGACCTAGCCAAAAACATTCAGTACTTC. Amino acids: CATSDLTKVWQDLAKNIQYF.

CDR3 in DNA: TGTGCCAGCAGCTTCGGGACAGGGGACTATGGCTACACCTTC. Protein sequence: CASSFGTGDYGYTF. The rearrangement joins TRBV7-2 to TRBJ1-2; 10 bases map to TRBD1. The CDR3 length is 14 residues. J gave up 3 bases and V 3 bases, and 1 base lay outside the gene matches. Germline V gene data show CDR1 as SGHTA and CDR2 as FQGNSA.

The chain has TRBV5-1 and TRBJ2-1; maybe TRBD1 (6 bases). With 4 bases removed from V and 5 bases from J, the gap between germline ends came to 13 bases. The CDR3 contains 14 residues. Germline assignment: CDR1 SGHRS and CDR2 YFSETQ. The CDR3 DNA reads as TGCGCCAGCAGCGAAGGGGGTTGGAACAATGAGCAGTTCTTC. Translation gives CASSEGGWNNEQFF.